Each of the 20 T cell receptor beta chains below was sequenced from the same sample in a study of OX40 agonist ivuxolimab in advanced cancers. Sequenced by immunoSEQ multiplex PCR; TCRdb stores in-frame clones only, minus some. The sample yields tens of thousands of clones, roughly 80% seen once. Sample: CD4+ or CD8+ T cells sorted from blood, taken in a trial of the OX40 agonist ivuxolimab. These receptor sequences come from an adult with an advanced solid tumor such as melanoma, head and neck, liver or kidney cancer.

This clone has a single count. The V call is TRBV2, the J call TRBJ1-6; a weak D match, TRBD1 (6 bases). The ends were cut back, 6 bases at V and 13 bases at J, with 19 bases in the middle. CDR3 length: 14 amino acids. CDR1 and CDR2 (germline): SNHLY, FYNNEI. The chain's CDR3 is CASRGGLIVLPLHF. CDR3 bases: TGTGCCAGCAGGGGGGGCCTGATCGTTCTTCCCCTCCACTTT. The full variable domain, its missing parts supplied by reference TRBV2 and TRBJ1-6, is EPEVTQTPSHQVTQMGQEVILRCVPISNHLYFYWYRQILGQKVEFLVSFYNNEISEKSEIFDDQFSVERPDGSNFTLKIRSTKLEDSAMYFCASRGGLIVLPLHFGNGTRLTVT.

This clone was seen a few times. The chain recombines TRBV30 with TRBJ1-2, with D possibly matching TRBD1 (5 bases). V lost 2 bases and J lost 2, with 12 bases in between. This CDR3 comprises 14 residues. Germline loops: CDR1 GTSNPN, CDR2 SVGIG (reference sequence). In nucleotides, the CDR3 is TGTGCCTGGAGTCAGTACAGGAGCAACTATGGCTACACCTTC. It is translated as CAWSQYRSNYGYTF.

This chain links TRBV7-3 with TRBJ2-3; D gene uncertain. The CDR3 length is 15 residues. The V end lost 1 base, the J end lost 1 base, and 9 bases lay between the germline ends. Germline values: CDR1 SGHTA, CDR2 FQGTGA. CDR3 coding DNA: TGTGCCAGCAGCTTAAGAATGGATCGCACAGATACGCAGTATTTT. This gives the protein CASSLRMDRTDTQYF.

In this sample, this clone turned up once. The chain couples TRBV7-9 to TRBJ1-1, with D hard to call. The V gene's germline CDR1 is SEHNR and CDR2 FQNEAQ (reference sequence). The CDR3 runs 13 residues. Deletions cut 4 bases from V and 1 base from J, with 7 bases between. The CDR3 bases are TGTGCCAGCAGCTCCAGACAGAACACTGAAGCTTTCTTT. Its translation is CASSSRQNTEAFF.

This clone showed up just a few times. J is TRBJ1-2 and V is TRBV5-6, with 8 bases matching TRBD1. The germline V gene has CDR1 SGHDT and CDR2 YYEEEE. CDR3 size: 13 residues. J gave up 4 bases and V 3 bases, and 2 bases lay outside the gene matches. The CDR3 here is CASSYGQGYGYTF. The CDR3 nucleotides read TGTGCCAGCAGCTACGGACAGGGCTATGGCTACACCTTC.

CDR3 sequence reads: CASTPRGDRSTDTQYF. The CDR3 DNA reads as TGTGCCAGCACCCCACGAGGGGACCGCTCCACAGATACGCAGTATTTT. V and J are TRBV4-2 and TRBJ2-3; D may match TRBD1 or TRBD2 (5 bases each). V shed 7 bases and J shed 2 bases, with 19 bases lying between them. CDR3 length: 16 amino acids. From germline, CDR1 is LGHNA and CDR2 YNFKEQ.

This chain's CDR3 is CATKGESNTEAFF. The DNA of the CDR3 is TGTGCCACCAAGGGGGAGTCGAACACTGAAGCTTTCTTT. J is TRBJ1-1 and V is TRBV7-2, with D tentatively TRBD1 (6 bases). The germline CDR1 and CDR2 sequences are SGHTA and FQGNSA. The V end was cut by 10 bases, the J end by 1 base, with 13 bases between. The CDR3 has 13 residues. The variable domain in full, with the rest retrieved from reference TRBV7-2 and TRBJ1-1, is GAGVSQSPSNKVTEKGKDVELRCDPISGHTALYWYRQSLGQGLEFLIYFQGNSAPDKSGLPSDRFSAERTGGSVSTLTIQRTQQEDSAVYLCATKGESNTEAFFGQGTRLTVV.

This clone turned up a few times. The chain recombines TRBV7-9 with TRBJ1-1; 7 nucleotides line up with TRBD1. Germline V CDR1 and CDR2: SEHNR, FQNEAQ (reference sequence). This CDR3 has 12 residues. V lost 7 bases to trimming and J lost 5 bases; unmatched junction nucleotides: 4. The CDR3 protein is CASTQGSTEAFF. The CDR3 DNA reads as TGTGCCAGCACACAGGGGAGTACTGAAGCTTTCTTT.

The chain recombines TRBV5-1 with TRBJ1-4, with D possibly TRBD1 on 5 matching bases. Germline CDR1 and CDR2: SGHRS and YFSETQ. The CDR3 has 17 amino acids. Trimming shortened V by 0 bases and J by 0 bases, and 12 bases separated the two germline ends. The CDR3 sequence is CASSLGQGYATNEKLFF. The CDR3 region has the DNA TGCGCCAGCAGCTTGGGGCAGGGTTATGCAACTAATGAAAAACTGTTTTTT.

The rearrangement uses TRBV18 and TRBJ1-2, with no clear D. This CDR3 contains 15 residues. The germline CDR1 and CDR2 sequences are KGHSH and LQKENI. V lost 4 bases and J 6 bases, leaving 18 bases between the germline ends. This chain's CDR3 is CASSRRGPGNDGYTF. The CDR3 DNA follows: TGTGCCAGCTCACGGAGAGGTCCCGGGAATGATGGCTACACCTTC.

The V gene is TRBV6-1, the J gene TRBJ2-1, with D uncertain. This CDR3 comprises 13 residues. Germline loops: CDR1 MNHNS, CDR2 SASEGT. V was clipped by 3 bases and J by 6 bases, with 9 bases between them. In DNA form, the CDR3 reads TGTGCCAGCAGTGAGTGGCAGGCCAATGAGCAGTTCTTC. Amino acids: CASSEWQANEQFF.

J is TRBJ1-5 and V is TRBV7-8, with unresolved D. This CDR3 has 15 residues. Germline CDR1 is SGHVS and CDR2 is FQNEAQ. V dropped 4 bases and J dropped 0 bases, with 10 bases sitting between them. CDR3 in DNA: TGTGCCAGCAGCTCGGCACCTGATAGCAATCAGCCCCAGCATTTT. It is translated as CASSSAPDSNQPQHF.

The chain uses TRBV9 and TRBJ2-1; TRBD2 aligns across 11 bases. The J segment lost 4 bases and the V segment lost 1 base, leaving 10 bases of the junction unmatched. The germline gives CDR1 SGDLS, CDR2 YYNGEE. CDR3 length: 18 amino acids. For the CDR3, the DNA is TGTGCCAGCAGCGTAATTAGCGGGGGGGCCGAGGAGTACAATGAGCAGTTCTTC. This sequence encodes CASSVISGGAEEYNEQFF.

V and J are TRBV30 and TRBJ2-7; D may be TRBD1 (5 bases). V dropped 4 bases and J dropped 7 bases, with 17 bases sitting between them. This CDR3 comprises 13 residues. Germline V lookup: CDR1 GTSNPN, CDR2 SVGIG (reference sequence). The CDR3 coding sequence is TGTGCCTGGAATATAGCAGGGATAGGGGAGCAGTACTTC. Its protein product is CAWNIAGIGEQYF.

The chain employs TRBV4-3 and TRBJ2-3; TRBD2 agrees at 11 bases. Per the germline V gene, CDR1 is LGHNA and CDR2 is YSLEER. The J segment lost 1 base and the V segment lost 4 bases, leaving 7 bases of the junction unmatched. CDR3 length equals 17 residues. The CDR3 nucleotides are TGCGCCAGCAGCCCGCGGGCTAGCGGGGGGCGCACAGATACGCAGTATTTT. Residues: CASSPRASGGRTDTQYF.

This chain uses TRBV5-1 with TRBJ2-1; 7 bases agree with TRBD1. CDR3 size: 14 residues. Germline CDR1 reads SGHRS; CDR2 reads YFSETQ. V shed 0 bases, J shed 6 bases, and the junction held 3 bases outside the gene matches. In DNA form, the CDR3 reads TGCGCCAGCAGCTTGGGGACAGGTCCCAATGAGCAGTTCTTC. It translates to CASSLGTGPNEQFF. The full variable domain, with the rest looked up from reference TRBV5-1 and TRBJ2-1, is KAGVTQTPRYLIKTRGQQVTLSCSPISGHRSVSWYQQTPGQGLQFLFEYFSETQRNKGNFPGRFSGRQFSNSRSEMNVSTLELGDSALYLCASSLGTGPNEQFFGPGTRLTVL.

Here the CDR3 reads CASSLVSGGAWETQYF. The CDR3 nucleotides read TGTGCCAGCAGCTTAGTTAGCGGGGGGGCCTGGGAGACCCAGTACTTC. The chain uses TRBV11-2 and TRBJ2-5; the match to TRBD2 covers 11 bases. V trimming: 1 base; J trimming: 5 bases; junction bases outside the gene matches: 6. The germline CDR1 and CDR2 sequences are SGHAT and FQNNGV. The CDR3 has 16 residues.

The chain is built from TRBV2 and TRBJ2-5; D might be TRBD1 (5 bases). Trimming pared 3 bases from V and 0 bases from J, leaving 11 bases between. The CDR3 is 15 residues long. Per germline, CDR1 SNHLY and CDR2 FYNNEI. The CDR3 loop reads CASSDLREYQETQYF. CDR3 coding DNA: TGTGCCAGCAGTGATCTCAGGGAATACCAAGAGACCCAGTACTTC. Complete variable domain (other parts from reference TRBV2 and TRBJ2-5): EPEVTQTPSHQVTQMGQEVILRCVPISNHLYFYWYRQILGQKVEFLVSFYNNEISEKSEIFDDQFSVERPDGSNFTLKIRSTKLEDSAMYFCASSDLREYQETQYFGPGTRLLVL.

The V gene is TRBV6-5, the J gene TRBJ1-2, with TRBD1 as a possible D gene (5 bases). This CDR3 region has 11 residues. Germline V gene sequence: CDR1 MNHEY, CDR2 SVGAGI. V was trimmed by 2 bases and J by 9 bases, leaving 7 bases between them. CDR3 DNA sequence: TGTGCCAGCAGTTACGGGGGGAGCTACACCTTC. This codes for CASSYGGSYTF.

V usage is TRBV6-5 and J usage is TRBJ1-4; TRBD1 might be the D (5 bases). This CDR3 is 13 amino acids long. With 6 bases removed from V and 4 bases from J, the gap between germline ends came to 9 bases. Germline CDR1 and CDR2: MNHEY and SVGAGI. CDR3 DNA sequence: TGTGCCAGCAGGCGACAGAATAATGAAAAACTGTTTTTT. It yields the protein CASRRQNNEKLFF.